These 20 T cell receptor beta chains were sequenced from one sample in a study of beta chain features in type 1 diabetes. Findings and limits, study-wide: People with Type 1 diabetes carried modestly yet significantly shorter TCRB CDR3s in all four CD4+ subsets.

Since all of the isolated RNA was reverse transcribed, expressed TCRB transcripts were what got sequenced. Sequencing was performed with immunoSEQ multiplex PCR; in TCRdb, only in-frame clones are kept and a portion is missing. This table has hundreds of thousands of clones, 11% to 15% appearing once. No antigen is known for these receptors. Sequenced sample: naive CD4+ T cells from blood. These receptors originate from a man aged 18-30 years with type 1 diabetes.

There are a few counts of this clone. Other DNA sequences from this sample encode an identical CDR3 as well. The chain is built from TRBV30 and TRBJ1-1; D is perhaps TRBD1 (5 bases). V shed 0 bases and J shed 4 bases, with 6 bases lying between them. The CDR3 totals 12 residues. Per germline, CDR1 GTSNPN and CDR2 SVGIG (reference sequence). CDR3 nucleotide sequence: TGTGCCTGGAGTGTACAGGTCACTGAAGCTTTCTTT. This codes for CAWSVQVTEAFF. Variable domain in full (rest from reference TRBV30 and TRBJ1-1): SQTIHQWPATLVQPVGSPLSLECTVEGTSNPNLYWYRQAAGRGLQLLFYSVGIGQISSEVPQNLSASRPQDRQFILSSKKLLLSDSGFYLCAWSVQVTEAFFGQGTRLTVV.

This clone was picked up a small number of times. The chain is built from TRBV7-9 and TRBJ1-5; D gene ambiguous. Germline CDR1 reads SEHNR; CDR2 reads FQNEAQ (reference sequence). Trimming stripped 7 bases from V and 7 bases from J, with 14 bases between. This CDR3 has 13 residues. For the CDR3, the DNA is TGTGCCAGCAACGACAATAGCGAACAGCCCCAGCATTTT. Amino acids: CASNDNSEQPQHF. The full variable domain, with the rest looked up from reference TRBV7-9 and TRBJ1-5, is DTGVSQNPRHKITKRGQNVTFRCDPISEHNRLYWYRQTLGQGPEFLTYFQNEAQLEKSRLLSDRFSAERPKGSFSTLEIQRTEQGDSAMYLCASNDNSEQPQHFGDGTRLSIL.

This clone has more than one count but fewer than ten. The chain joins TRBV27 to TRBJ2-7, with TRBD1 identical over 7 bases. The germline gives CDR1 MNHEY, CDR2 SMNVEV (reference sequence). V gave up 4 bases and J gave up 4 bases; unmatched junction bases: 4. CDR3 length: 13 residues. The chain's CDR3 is CASSYQQGYEQYF. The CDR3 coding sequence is TGTGCCAGCAGTTACCAACAGGGGTACGAGCAGTACTTC.

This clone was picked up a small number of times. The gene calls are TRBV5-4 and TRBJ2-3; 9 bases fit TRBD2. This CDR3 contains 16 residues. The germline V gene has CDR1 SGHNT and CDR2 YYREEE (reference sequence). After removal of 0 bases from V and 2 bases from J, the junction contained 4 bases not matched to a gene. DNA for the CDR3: TGTGCCAGCAGCTTGGGAGGGACTAGCACCACAGATACGCAGTATTTT. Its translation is CASSLGGTSTTDTQYF.

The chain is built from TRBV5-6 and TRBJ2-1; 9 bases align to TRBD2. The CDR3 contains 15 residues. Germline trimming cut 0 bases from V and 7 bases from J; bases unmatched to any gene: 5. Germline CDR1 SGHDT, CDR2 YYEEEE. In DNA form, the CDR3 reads TGTGCCAGCAGCTTGGGACTAGCGGTTAGGAATGAGCAGTTCTTC. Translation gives CASSLGLAVRNEQFF.

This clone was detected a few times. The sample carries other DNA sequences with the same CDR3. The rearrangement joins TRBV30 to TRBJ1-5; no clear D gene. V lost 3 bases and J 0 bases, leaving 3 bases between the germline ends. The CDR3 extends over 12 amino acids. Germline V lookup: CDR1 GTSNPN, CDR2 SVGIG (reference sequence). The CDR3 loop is CAWSDSNQPQHF. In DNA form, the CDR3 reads TGTGCCTGGAGCGATAGCAATCAGCCCCAGCATTTT.

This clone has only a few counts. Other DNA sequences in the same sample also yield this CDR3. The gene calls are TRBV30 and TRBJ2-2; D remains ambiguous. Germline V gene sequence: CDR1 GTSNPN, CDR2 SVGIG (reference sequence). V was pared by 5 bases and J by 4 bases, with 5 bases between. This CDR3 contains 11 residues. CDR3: CAWGITGELFF. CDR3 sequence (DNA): TGTGCCTGGGGTATCACCGGGGAGCTGTTTTTT.

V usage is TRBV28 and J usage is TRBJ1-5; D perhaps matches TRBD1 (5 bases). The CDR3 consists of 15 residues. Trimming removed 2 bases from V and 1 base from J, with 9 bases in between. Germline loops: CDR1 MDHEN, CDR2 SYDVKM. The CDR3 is CASSLIRVSNQPQHF. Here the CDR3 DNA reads TGTGCCAGCAGTTTAATCAGGGTGAGCAATCAGCCCCAGCATTTT.

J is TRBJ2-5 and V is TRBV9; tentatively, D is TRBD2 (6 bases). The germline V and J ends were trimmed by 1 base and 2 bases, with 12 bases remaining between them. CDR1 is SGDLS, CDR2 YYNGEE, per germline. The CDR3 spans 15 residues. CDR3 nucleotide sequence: TGTGCCAGCAGCGTACCGACTAGGAGTCAAGAGACCCAGTACTTC. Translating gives CASSVPTRSQETQYF. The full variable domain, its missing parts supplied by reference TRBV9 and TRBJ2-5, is DSGVTQTPKHLITATGQRVTLRCSPRSGDLSVYWYQQSLDQGLQFLIQYYNGEERAKGNILERFSAQQFPDLHSELNLSSLELGDSALYFCASSVPTRSQETQYFGPGTRLLVL.

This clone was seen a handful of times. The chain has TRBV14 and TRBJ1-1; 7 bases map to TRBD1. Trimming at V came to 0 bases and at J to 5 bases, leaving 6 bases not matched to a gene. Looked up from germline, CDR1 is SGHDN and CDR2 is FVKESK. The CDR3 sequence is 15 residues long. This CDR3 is CASSQDIGGRTEAFF. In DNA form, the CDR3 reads TGTGCCAGCAGCCAAGATATAGGGGGCAGGACTGAAGCTTTCTTT.

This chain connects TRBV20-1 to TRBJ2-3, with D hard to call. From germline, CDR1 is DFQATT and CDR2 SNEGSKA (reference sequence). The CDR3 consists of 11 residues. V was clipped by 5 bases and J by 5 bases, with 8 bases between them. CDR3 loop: CSARTRDTQYF. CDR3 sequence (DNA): TGCAGTGCTCGAACTCGAGATACGCAGTATTTT.

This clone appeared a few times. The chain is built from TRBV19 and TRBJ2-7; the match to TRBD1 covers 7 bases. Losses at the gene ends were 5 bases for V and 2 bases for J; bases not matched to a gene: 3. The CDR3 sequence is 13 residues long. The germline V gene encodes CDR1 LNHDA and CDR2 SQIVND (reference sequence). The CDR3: CASSPGQTYEQYF. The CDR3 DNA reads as TGTGCCAGTAGTCCGGGACAGACCTACGAGCAGTACTTC.

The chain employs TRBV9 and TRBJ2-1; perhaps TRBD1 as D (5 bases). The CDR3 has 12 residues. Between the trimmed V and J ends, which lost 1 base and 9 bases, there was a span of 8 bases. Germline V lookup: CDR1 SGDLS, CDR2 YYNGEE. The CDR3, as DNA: TGTGCCAGCAGCGTACAGGGCGGTGAGCAGTTCTTC. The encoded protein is CASSVQGGEQFF. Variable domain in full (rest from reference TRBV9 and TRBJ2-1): DSGVTQTPKHLITATGQRVTLRCSPRSGDLSVYWYQQSLDQGLQFLIQYYNGEERAKGNILERFSAQQFPDLHSELNLSSLELGDSALYFCASSVQGGEQFFGPGTRLTVL.

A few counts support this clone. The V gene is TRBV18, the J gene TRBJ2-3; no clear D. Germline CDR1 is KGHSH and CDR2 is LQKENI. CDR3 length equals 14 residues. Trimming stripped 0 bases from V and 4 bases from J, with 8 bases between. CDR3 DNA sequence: TGTGCCAGCTCACCACCTGCGCTGTCAGATACGCAGTATTTT. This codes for CASSPPALSDTQYF.

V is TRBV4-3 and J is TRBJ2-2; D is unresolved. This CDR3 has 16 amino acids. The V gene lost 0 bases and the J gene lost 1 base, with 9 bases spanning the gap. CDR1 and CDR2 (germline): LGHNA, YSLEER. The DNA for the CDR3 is TGCGCCAGCAGCCAAGATTACCGGCAGAACACCGGGGAGCTGTTTTTT. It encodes CASSQDYRQNTGELFF.

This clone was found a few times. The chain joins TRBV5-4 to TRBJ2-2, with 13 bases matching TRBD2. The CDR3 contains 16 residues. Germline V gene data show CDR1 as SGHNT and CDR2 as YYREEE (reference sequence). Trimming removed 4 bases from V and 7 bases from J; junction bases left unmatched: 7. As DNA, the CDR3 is TGTGCCAGCAGCGCCGGACTAGCGGGAGCGGGCGGGGAGCTGTTTTTT. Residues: CASSAGLAGAGGELFF.

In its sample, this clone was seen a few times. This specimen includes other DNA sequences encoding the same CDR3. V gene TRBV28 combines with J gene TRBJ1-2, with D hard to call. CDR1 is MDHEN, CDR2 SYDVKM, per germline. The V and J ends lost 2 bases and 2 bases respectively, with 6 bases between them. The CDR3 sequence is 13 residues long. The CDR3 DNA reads TGTGCCAGCAGTTTAGGCAGGAACTATGGCTACACCTTC. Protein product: CASSLGRNYGYTF.

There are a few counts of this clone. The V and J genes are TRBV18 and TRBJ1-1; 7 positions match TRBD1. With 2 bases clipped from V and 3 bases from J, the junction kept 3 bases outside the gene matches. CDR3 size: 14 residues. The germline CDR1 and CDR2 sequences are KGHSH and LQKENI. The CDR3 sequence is CASSPSTGDTEAFF. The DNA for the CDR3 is TGTGCCAGCTCACCAAGTACAGGGGACACTGAAGCTTTCTTT.

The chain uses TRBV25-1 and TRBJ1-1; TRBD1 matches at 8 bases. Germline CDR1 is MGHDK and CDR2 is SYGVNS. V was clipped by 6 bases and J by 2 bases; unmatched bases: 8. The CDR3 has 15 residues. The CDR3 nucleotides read TGTGCCAGCAGCCCTTTCGACAGGGGTAACACTGAAGCTTTCTTT. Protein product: CASSPFDRGNTEAFF.

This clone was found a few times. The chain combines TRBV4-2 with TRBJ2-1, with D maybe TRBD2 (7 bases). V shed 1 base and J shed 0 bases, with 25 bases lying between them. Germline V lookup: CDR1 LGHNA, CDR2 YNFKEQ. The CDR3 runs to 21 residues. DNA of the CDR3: TGTGCCAGCAGCCAAGGCGGCGCGGGGGCGGGACAAAAGAGCTCCTACAATGAGCAGTTCTTC. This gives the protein CASSQGGAGAGQKSSYNEQFF.